This T cell receptor (beta chain) was recovered during a study of blood T cell repertoires in COVID-19 (dated by TCRdb to 2018 to 2021). Context from the whole study: Samples covering the acute and convalescent phases of COVID-19 were provided by collaborators in the United States, Italy and Spain. The prospective study material was composed of cDNA or gDNA derived from T cells, B-cell-depleted T cells, or PBMCs. Subjects who had been exposed to COVID-19, were actively infected with it, or had recovered from it provided the deeply sampled blood TCRbeta repertoires that made up the dataset. A freely available public database, intended as a resource for researchers studying the immune response to SARS-CoV-2, is where the repertoires were released. The samples were drawn from the first 160 participants of the ongoing ImmuneRACE study and from 1,254 subjects provided by 6 global collaborators. Sample metadata almost always included a de-identified subject ID, COVID-19 status, age in years and sex. HLA class I and class II types, where available, came from metadata supplied by the sample provider rather than from assay-based typing. The paper's findings and limits, for the study overall: Clinical and demographic metadata were provided uncurated, with the amount varying by source and participant.

A word on this clone: What this receptor recognizes is not known. Within one base of it there is no much larger clone, and no base qualities were kept.

The collaborating institutions used their own protocols to collect whole blood in K2EDTA tubes. For TCRbeta analysis, collaborators shipped samples as frozen whole blood, isolated PBMCs, or DNA extracted from either of those sample types. For this chain, trimming is 1 base at the V end and 7 bases at the J end, and the number of junction bases without a gene match is 13. The CDR3 spans 18 residues, from the cysteine through the phenylalanine. Kept here is only the CDR3 DNA, which spans 54 bases and is read in frame from base 1. CDR1 and CDR2 are read off the germline V gene (reference sequence) as SEHNR and FQNEAQ. TCRbeta CDR3 regions were amplified from genomic DNA using the immunoSEQ Assay, a bias-controlled multiplex PCR. For the original study's pipeline: The number of nucleated cells in each sample was estimated from the amplification of reference gene primers within the assay. Sequence reads were collapsed and filtered to measure the absolute abundance of every unique TCRbeta CDR3 rearrangement. For each sample, productive Simpson clonality was calculated by taking the square root of Simpson's diversity index across productive rearrangements. What TCRdb holds here is the immuneACCESS table cut down to in-frame rearrangements. Part of the clones is not present; checked against another copy, under half of the missing clones reflect an unresolved V gene, and the others are unexplained. From that table come the V and J calls and clone size; the DNA was used to work out D and trimming. The sample profile shows about 200,000 clones; roughly 88% of them were found once. Of the sample, approximately 13% falls within the top ten clones.

The chain joins TRBV7-9 to TRBJ2-1; TRBD2 matches 10 bases in the middle. This receptor was taken from a human donor in a cohort sampled during active COVID-19. Sequenced sample: peripheral blood. The CDR3 protein sequence reads: CASSLDGLASGSLNEQFF. The nucleotide sequence reads TGTGCCAGCAGCTTAGACGGGCTGGCTAGCGGGAGTTTAAATGAGCAGTTCTTC.